The 30 T cell receptor beta chains in this list originate from one sample, sequenced in a study of cytomegalovirus exposure and HLA in healthy donors listed by TCRdb under 2017. The library was made by the immunoSEQ multiplex PCR assay. The multiplex PCR relied on a mix of 60 forward primers for TCR Vbeta segments and 13 reverse primers for TCR Jbeta segments. In TCRdb, the immuneACCESS table is reduced to in-frame sequences with V and J assigned. These tables do not hold every clone; where another copy was compared, an unresolved V gene accounts for under half, and the others remain unexplained. For this sample the table gives about 62,000 clones, of which 87% were detected only once. The ten largest make up approximately 1.4% of the sample. The sequenced sample consisted of PBMCs. Source of these receptors: a man aged 18 to 30 in good health and CMV-seronegative.

There are a few counts of this clone. This chain links TRBV29-1 with TRBJ2-3; D is perhaps TRBD1 (6 bases). Trimming took off 0 bases at V and 4 bases at J, with 14 bases between the two ends. CDR1 is SQVTM and CDR2 is ANQGSEA in the germline V gene. This CDR3 contains 15 residues. CDR3 sequence (DNA): TGCAGCGTTGAAGATCTTGCCAGGGGATCAGATACGCAGTATTTT. It yields the protein CSVEDLARGSDTQYF.

This rearrangement joins TRBV28 to TRBJ1-2, with D perhaps TRBD1 (5 bases). Trimming removed 6 bases at V and 7 bases at J, with 21 bases between. CDR3 length equals 15 residues. CDR1 is MDHEN and CDR2 is SYDVKM in the germline V gene. The CDR3 loop reads CASSPNARQSVGYTF. The CDR3 DNA sequence: TGTGCCAGCAGCCCGAATGCCAGACAGAGTGTTGGCTACACCTTC.

This chain uses TRBV29-1 with TRBJ2-7; 8 bases fit TRBD1. CDR3 length equals 13 residues. With V trimmed by 7 bases and J by 4 bases, 9 bases remained unmatched. Germline-derived CDR1 and CDR2 are SQVTM and ANQGSEA. CDR3 in DNA: TGCAGCGCCACCGGACAGGGAGCGTACGAGCAGTACTTC. It yields the protein CSATGQGAYEQYF.

The chain carries TRBV5-1 and TRBJ2-5; D might be TRBD1 (6 bases). The J call may not be correct, given that the DNA end is closer to TRBJ2-7. From germline, CDR1 is SGHRS and CDR2 YFSETQ. The CDR3 has 16 residues. CDR3 region: CASSQLPQTGPYEQYF. The CDR3 region has the DNA TGCGCCAGCAGCCAACTTCCCCAGACAGGTCCCTACGAGCAGTACTTC.

This CDR3 is CASSSDRAGNTIYF. The CDR3 DNA sequence: TGTGCCAGCAGCTCGGACAGGGCTGGAAACACCATATATTTT. V is TRBV11-3 and J is TRBJ1-3; 8 bases map to TRBD1. This CDR3 spans 14 amino acids. J lost 2 bases, V lost 4 bases, and 1 base had no gene match. Germline CDR1 is SGHNT and CDR2 is YENEEA.

The chain carries TRBV5-1 and TRBJ1-2; 8 nucleotides line up with TRBD1. The CDR3 consists of 15 residues. The J segment lost 1 base and the V segment lost 0 bases, leaving 2 bases of the junction unmatched. The germline V gene has CDR1 SGHRS and CDR2 YFSETQ. The CDR3 sequence is CASSLGQGSNYGYTF. The CDR3 nucleotides read TGCGCCAGCAGCTTGGGACAGGGGAGTAACTATGGCTACACCTTC.

The genes are TRBV6-6 and TRBJ1-4, with D maybe TRBD1 (6 bases). Germline CDR1 and CDR2: MNHNY and SVGAGI (reference sequence). CDR3 length equals 15 residues. V shed 4 bases and J shed 5 bases, with 14 bases lying between them. The DNA of the CDR3 is TGTGCCAGCAGTTCCCGGACAGACGACAATGAAAAACTGTTTTTT. As protein: CASSSRTDDNEKLFF.

The rearrangement joins TRBV6-5 to TRBJ1-5, with D uncertain. The CDR3 is made up of 16 amino acids. V lost 0 bases, J lost 7 bases, and 16 bases lay in between. Germline V CDR1 and CDR2: MNHEY, SVGAGI. The CDR3: CASSYSHVTLGQPQHF. In DNA form, the CDR3 reads TGTGCCAGCAGTTACTCGCACGTAACCCTCGGGCAGCCCCAGCATTTT.

On this clone itself: As the CDR3 is not closed by the conserved phenylalanine or tryptophan, this likely results from a read error. No DNA is shown, since the ends of the CDR3 on it are uncertain; the CDR3 is the one TCRdb lists. V usage is TRBV15 and J usage is TRBJ2-3; the DNA was not compared with TRBD1, the D call given in the table. The CDR3 has 14 residues if both end residues are counted. In germline, CDR1 is LNHNV, CDR2 YYDKDF (reference sequence). CDR3 residues: CATSRDGGTGPKSV.

The J gene is TRBJ2-5, the V gene TRBV28; unclear D gene. The CDR3 totals 13 residues. The germline V and J ends were trimmed by 7 bases and 0 bases, with 9 bases remaining between them. CDR1 MDHEN and CDR2 SYDVKM come from the germline V gene. Here the CDR3 reads CASIPRDQETQYF. The CDR3 bases are TGTGCCAGCATCCCTCGGGACCAAGAGACCCAGTACTTC.

This rearrangement joins TRBV19 to TRBJ1-5; perhaps TRBD1 as D (6 bases). Per germline, CDR1 LNHDA and CDR2 SQIVND (reference sequence). The CDR3 is 16 residues long. Trimming removed 8 bases at V and 0 bases at J, with 17 bases between. CDR3 nucleotide sequence: TGTGCCAGTGAGCCCTTAACAGGGACTAGCAATCAGCCCCAGCATTTT. It translates to CASEPLTGTSNQPQHF.

The sample holds a few counts of this clone. J is TRBJ2-3 and V is TRBV6-4, with D perhaps matching TRBD2 (5 bases). Trimming removed 0 bases at V and 0 bases at J, with 7 bases between. The germline V gene has CDR1 MRHNA and CDR2 SNTAGT. The CDR3 is 15 residues long. CDR3 protein: CASSDSAASTDTQYF. The CDR3 nucleotides are TGTGCCAGCAGTGACTCAGCGGCTAGCACAGATACGCAGTATTTT.

This clone was seen just once. This chain links TRBV6-5 with TRBJ1-2; 7 bases map to TRBD1. The CDR3 loop spans 13 amino acids. From germline, CDR1 is MNHEY and CDR2 SVGAGI. J lost 5 bases, V lost 4 bases, and 4 bases had no gene match. The CDR3 DNA reads as TGTGCCAGCAGTTTTACAGGGGAGTATGGCTACACCTTC. Translation gives CASSFTGEYGYTF.

As DNA, the CDR3 is TGTGCCAGCAGCTACAGGGGCGGCACTGAAGCTTTCTTT. It translates to CASSYRGGTEAFF. The rearrangement uses TRBV7-2 and TRBJ1-1, with TRBD1 identical over 7 bases. In germline, CDR1 is SGHTA, CDR2 FQGNSA. The CDR3 spans 13 residues. J was trimmed by 4 bases and V by 4 bases; bases with no gene match: 3.

The chain uses TRBV6-1 and TRBJ1-2; perhaps TRBD1 as D (5 bases). CDR1 is MNHNS, CDR2 SASEGT, per germline. The V end lost 6 bases, the J end lost 0 bases, and 14 bases lay between the germline ends. The CDR3 sequence is 15 residues long. In DNA, the CDR3 is TGTGCCAGCAGCGTTGCCGGGGGAGCTAACTATGGCTACACCTTC. It yields the protein CASSVAGGANYGYTF.

The chain carries TRBV5-1 and TRBJ1-4, with 8 positions matching TRBD1. The germline V gene has CDR1 SGHRS and CDR2 YFSETQ. V shed 3 bases and J 7 bases; nucleotides not matched to a gene: 5. The CDR3 is 14 residues long. The CDR3 DNA reads as TGCGCCAGCAGCTACGACAGGGGAGTTGAAAAACTGTTTTTT. Encoded protein: CASSYDRGVEKLFF.

This clone was detected a few times. This rearrangement joins TRBV10-3 to TRBJ1-5; D perhaps matches TRBD1 (5 bases). Deletions cut 0 bases from V and 2 bases from J, with 8 bases between. This CDR3 comprises 15 residues. The germline V gene encodes CDR1 ENHRY and CDR2 SYGVKD. The CDR3 spells CAISESSRGNQPQHF. The CDR3 coding sequence is TGTGCCATCAGTGAGTCGTCCAGGGGCAATCAGCCCCAGCATTTT.

The chain employs TRBV5-8 and TRBJ1-1; D remains ambiguous. The CDR3 is 13 residues long. V lost 4 bases to trimming and J lost 1 base, with 8 bases between them. Germline CDR1 is SGHTS and CDR2 is YDEGEE. Here the CDR3 reads CASSPRQNTEAFF. The CDR3 region has the DNA TGTGCCAGCAGCCCACGACAGAACACTGAAGCTTTCTTT. The variable domain in full, completed from reference TRBV5-8 and TRBJ1-1, reads EAGVTQSPTHLIKTRGQQATLRCSPISGHTSVYWYQQALGLGLQFLLWYDEGEERNRGNFPPRFSGRQFPNYSSELNVNALELEDSALYLCASSPRQNTEAFFGQGTRLTVV.

CDR3 residues: CASSLNPGDEQYF. In DNA form, the CDR3 reads TGTGCCAGCAGCTTAAATCCGGGGGACGAGCAGTACTTC. This chain uses TRBV7-3 with TRBJ2-7; D is perhaps TRBD2 (6 bases). This CDR3 region has 13 residues. The germline V gene has CDR1 SGHTA and CDR2 FQGTGA. Trimming pared 1 base from V and 5 bases from J, leaving 9 bases between. Full variable domain (rest looked up from reference TRBV7-3 and TRBJ2-7): GAGVSQTPSNKVTEKGKYVELRCDPISGHTALYWYRQSLGQGPEFLIYFQGTGAADDSGLPNDRFFAVRPEGSVSTLKIQRTERGDSAVYLCASSLNPGDEQYFGPGTRLTVT.

The rearrangement uses TRBV6-5 and TRBJ1-5; 10 bases agree with TRBD1. J was trimmed by 5 bases and V by 4 bases; bases with no gene match: 2. CDR1 is MNHEY and CDR2 is SVGAGI in the germline V gene. This CDR3 is 14 amino acids long. In DNA form, the CDR3 reads TGTGCCAGCAGTTGGACAGGGGGATATCAGCCCCAGCATTTT. Its translation is CASSWTGGYQPQHF.

In its sample, this clone was seen once. This chain links TRBV7-6 with TRBJ1-1; 8 bases agree with TRBD1. This CDR3 is built from 15 residues. Per the germline V gene, CDR1 is SGHVS and CDR2 is FNYEAQ. V shed 3 bases and J 5 bases; nucleotides not matched to a gene: 8. In DNA form, the CDR3 reads TGTGCCAGCAGCTTCATAGAGACAGGGGAGACTGAAGCTTTCTTT. This codes for CASSFIETGETEAFF.

The chain employs TRBV28 and TRBJ2-7, with TRBD1 matching over 7 bases. Germline V CDR1 and CDR2: MDHEN, SYDVKM. The CDR3 spans 13 residues. The J segment lost 4 bases and the V segment lost 8 bases, leaving 8 bases of the junction unmatched. As DNA, the CDR3 is TGTGCCAGCCGGACAGGAGAGAGTTACGAGCAGTACTTC. Translating it yields CASRTGESYEQYF.

There are a few counts of this clone. This chain joins TRBV6-5 and TRBJ2-1; 13 nucleotides agree with TRBD2. Trimming cost V 6 bases and J 7 bases; bases outside gene matches: 3. This CDR3 is 14 amino acids long. Germline values: CDR1 MNHEY, CDR2 SVGAGI. CDR3 coding DNA: TGTGCCAGCAGGAGACTAGCGGGGGGAAATGAGCAGTTCTTC. This codes for CASRRLAGGNEQFF.

The V gene is TRBV5-6, the J gene TRBJ2-2, with D perhaps TRBD2 (6 bases). Germline CDR1 is SGHDT and CDR2 is YYEEEE. The CDR3 extends over 14 amino acids. With 7 bases removed from V and 1 base from J, the gap between germline ends came to 11 bases. CDR3 DNA: TGTGCCAGCGCGGGACTTAGGAACACCGGGGAGCTGTTTTTT. This sequence encodes CASAGLRNTGELFF.

The sample holds a few counts of this clone. V gene TRBV9 combines with J gene TRBJ1-2; 8 bases are shared with TRBD1. The CDR3 is 14 amino acids. The trim removed 4 bases at V and 2 bases at J, leaving 4 bases unmatched. Looked up from germline, CDR1 is SGDLS and CDR2 is YYNGEE. The CDR3 region is CASSFRTGNYGYTF. In DNA form, the CDR3 reads TGTGCCAGCAGCTTCCGGACAGGGAACTATGGCTACACCTTC. Full variable domain (missing parts from reference TRBV9 and TRBJ1-2): DSGVTQTPKHLITATGQRVTLRCSPRSGDLSVYWYQQSLDQGLQFLIQYYNGEERAKGNILERFSAQQFPDLHSELNLSSLELGDSALYFCASSFRTGNYGYTFGSGTRLTVV.

V gene TRBV29-1 combines with J gene TRBJ2-5, with D unclear. Matching the DNA end better, TRBJ2-7 makes the J call doubtful. The CDR3 runs 12 residues. In germline, CDR1 is SQVTM, CDR2 ANQGSEA. This CDR3 is CSVEGNTYEQYF. CDR3 sequence (DNA): TGCAGCGTTGAGGGCAACACCTACGAGCAGTACTTC.

This chain links TRBV9 with TRBJ1-5, with 8 bases matching TRBD1. Trimming took 4 bases from V and 4 from J; bases not matched to a gene: 7. Germline CDR1 is SGDLS and CDR2 is YYNGEE. The CDR3 has 15 residues. CDR3 amino acids: CASSLGGQGNQPQHF. CDR3 nucleotides: TGTGCCAGCAGCTTGGGAGGACAGGGTAATCAGCCCCAGCATTTT.

CDR3 coding DNA: TGTGCCAGCGCTGCCGGTAGTAGAGCTAACTATGGCTACACCTTC. It encodes CASAAGSRANYGYTF. The gene calls are TRBV6-5 and TRBJ1-2; no clear D. Trimming cost V 8 bases and J 0 bases, with 16 bases left between them. The CDR3 has 15 amino acids. Per the germline V gene, CDR1 is MNHEY and CDR2 is SVGAGI.

The chain links TRBV7-2 to TRBJ2-7; TRBD2 matches 9 bases. The CDR3 covers 15 residues. V trimming: 5 bases; J trimming: 2 bases; junction bases outside the gene matches: 7. Germline assignment: CDR1 SGHTA and CDR2 FQGNSA. CDR3 DNA: TGTGCCAGCAGCCCTCAGCGGGGGGAGACCTACGAGCAGTACTTC. Residues: CASSPQRGETYEQYF.

The chain employs TRBV18 and TRBJ2-2; the match to TRBD1 covers 7 bases. CDR3 length equals 15 residues. Trimming removed 4 bases from V and 6 bases from J; junction bases left unmatched: 8. Germline V gene sequence: CDR1 KGHSH, CDR2 LQKENI. CDR3 in DNA: TGTGCCAGCTCACTCGGGACAGTTGGTTCCGGGGAGCTGTTTTTT. Translated: CASSLGTVGSGELFF.